These T cell receptor beta chains were read from a single sample in a study of blood T cell repertoires in COVID-19. The data were produced by immunoSEQ multiplex PCR, yet TCRdb's version contains in-frame clones alone and is incomplete. The sample has fewer than 250,000 clones; approximately 90% are singletons. Sequenced input: peripheral blood. These receptors came from a man aged 25-45 years with COVID-19, enrolled during active disease. Each CDR3 is given without its conserved first and last residue.

ASSRAGTGGIYEQY | TRBV19 | 14 | TRBJ2-7
ATSKREGTTEAF | TRBV15 | 12 | TRBJ1-1
ASSVGQLQPQH | TRBV9 | 11 | TRBJ1-5
ASSPRDRGRYEQY | TRBV9 | 13 | TRBJ2-7
ASSEGWEVAGGGNEQF | TRBV9 | 16 | TRBJ2-1
ASSLQNRAASPLH | TRBV5-5 | 13 | TRBJ1-6
SVRVTGGRDTQY | TRBV29-1 | 12 | TRBJ2-3
ASSSLTGLRGTGELF | TRBV6-2/TRBV6-3 | 15 | TRBJ2-2
ASSISVTTNEKLF | TRBV19 | 13 | TRBJ1-4
AWSNRGREQY | TRBV30 | 10 | TRBJ2-7
ASSPSQGPGNEQF | TRBV18 | 13 | TRBJ2-1
ASSPSVGTETQY | TRBV7-2 | 12 | TRBJ2-5
ASKLKGPFYGYT | TRBV28 | 12 | TRBJ1-2
ASSQEEREDLRQETQY | TRBV14 | 16 | TRBJ2-5
ASSPHGGSSTTDTQY | TRBV5-1 | 15 | TRBJ2-3
ASSKGQGGSYNEQF | TRBV5-1 | 14 | TRBJ2-1
ASRMTGLLYEQY | TRBV6-5 | 12 | TRBJ2-7
ASSLAGGPWEQY | TRBV7-9 | 12 | TRBJ2-7
ASSVRLTTPYNEQF | TRBV4-2 | 14 | TRBJ2-1
ASSFSGANVLT | TRBV18 | 11 | TRBJ2-6
ASPPGGREGGNEQF | TRBV7-9 | 14 | TRBJ2-1
ASSPNALGYT | TRBV5-6 | 10 | TRBJ1-2
ASSLGGIGSNEQF | TRBV7-6 | 13 | TRBJ2-1
ASSPSLYNEQF | TRBV3-1/TRBV3-2 | 11 | TRBJ2-1